One sample yielded the 14 T cell receptor beta chains listed below, sequenced in a study of early T cells in non-severe SARS-CoV-2 infection. One entry per CDR3 protein, called by TCRdb with MiXCR from the 5' RACE reads. Here the sample spans about 25,000 distinct CDR3 sequences, around 4.5% being singletons. Sequenced material: whole blood. The origin of the receptors is an adult who was a healthcare worker with PCR-confirmed SARS-CoV-2 infection or an uninfected control (not recorded which).

The chain carries TRBV7-3 and TRBJ2-3, with 7 bases lining up with TRBD1. The CDR3 totals 13 residues. After removal of 8 bases from V and 7 bases from J, the junction contained 9 bases not matched to a gene. Germline V gives CDR1 SGHTA, CDR2 FQGTGA. CDR3 in DNA: TGTGCCAGCGGACAGGACCCGGTGAATACGCAGTATTTT. Encoded protein: CASGQDPVNTQYF.

This clonotype was detected a few times. CDR3 sequence: CASSSGGLGIQYF. The CDR3 DNA reads TGTGCCAGCAGTTCAGGGGGCCTGGGCATTCAGTACTTC. The genes are TRBV6-5 and TRBJ2-4; 8 bases agree with TRBD1. Germline assignment: CDR1 MNHEY and CDR2 SVGAGI. Trimming removed 4 bases from V and 9 bases from J; junction bases left unmatched: 5. This CDR3 region has 13 residues.

This clonotype came up many times. This chain links TRBV7-8 with TRBJ2-3; TRBD2 matches at 10 bases. This CDR3 is 16 amino acids long. Germline lookup yields CDR1 SGHVS and CDR2 FQNEAQ. J was trimmed by 0 bases and V by 2 bases; bases with no gene match: 2. DNA for the CDR3: TGTGCCAGCAGCTTAAGACTAGCGGGTAGCACAGATACGCAGTATTTT. Protein sequence: CASSLRLAGSTDTQYF.

At least ten counts were recorded for this clonotype. The gene calls are TRBV7-6 and TRBJ2-1; D could derive from TRBD1 or TRBD2 (5 bases each). This CDR3 has 14 amino acids. The V end was cut by 5 bases, the J end by 6 bases, with 14 bases between. Germline-derived CDR1 and CDR2 are SGHVS and FNYEAQ. Here the CDR3 DNA reads TGTGCCAGCAGCCCCGTTCGGGGCGGCAATGAGCAGTTCTTC. This translates into CASSPVRGGNEQFF.

The table lists this clonotype with many counts. The chain recombines TRBV20-1 with TRBJ2-3; no clear D gene. Germline V gives CDR1 DFQATT, CDR2 SNEGSKA (reference sequence). CDR3 length: 16 amino acids. Deletions cut 4 bases from V and 1 base from J, with 18 bases between. CDR3 sequence (DNA): TGCAGTGCTACGGACCGCCAACCGTCGGGCACAGATACGCAGTATTTT. This sequence encodes CSATDRQPSGTDTQYF.

This clonotype was counted ten times or more. CDR3 in DNA: TGTGCCAGCAGCCATCCTAGCGGGAGTATTACAGATACGCAGTATTTT. The encoded protein is CASSHPSGSITDTQYF. The J gene is TRBJ2-3, the V gene TRBV3-1, with TRBD2 matching over 10 bases. The CDR3 totals 16 residues. The V gene's germline CDR1 is LGHDT and CDR2 YNNKEL (reference sequence). V was clipped by 3 bases and J by 3 bases; unmatched bases: 6.

This clonotype was observed at least ten times. The chain uses TRBV5-4 and TRBJ2-7; TRBD2 aligns across 13 bases. The length of the CDR3 is 16 residues. Losses at the gene ends were 0 bases for V and 2 bases for J; bases not matched to a gene: 2. Germline CDR1 is SGHNT and CDR2 is YYREEE (reference sequence). This chain's CDR3 is CASSLGTSGSPYEQYF. The DNA for the CDR3 is TGTGCCAGCAGCTTGGGGACTAGCGGGAGTCCCTACGAGCAGTACTTC.

This clonotype was observed at least ten times. This chain connects TRBV5-1 to TRBJ2-7; no firm D call. Trimming pared 2 bases from V and 3 bases from J, leaving 3 bases between. The germline V gene has CDR1 SGHRS and CDR2 YFSETQ. The CDR3 totals 11 residues. Here the CDR3 reads CASSLGYEQYF. The CDR3 bases are TGCGCCAGCAGCTTAGGCTACGAGCAGTACTTC.

This clonotype was seen at least ten times. The chain uses TRBV20-1 and TRBJ1-1; no definite D call. The germline CDR1 and CDR2 sequences are DFQATT and SNEGSKA (reference sequence). The CDR3 runs 13 residues. V lost 4 bases to trimming and J lost 1 base, with 10 bases between them. The CDR3 is CSAIRQRNTEAFF. CDR3 in DNA: TGCAGTGCTATAAGGCAGAGGAACACTGAAGCTTTCTTT.

Many counts were recorded for this clonotype. The gene calls are TRBV4-2 and TRBJ2-1; TRBD2 matches 8 bases. The V gene's germline CDR1 is LGHNA and CDR2 YNFKEQ. V lost 2 bases to trimming and J lost 6 bases; unmatched junction nucleotides: 12. The CDR3 loop spans 17 amino acids. This CDR3 reads CASSQNRGGLYGNEQFF. The CDR3 bases are TGTGCCAGCAGCCAAAACCGGGGGGGGCTGTATGGCAATGAGCAGTTCTTC.

This clonotype was picked up many times. The V call is TRBV20-1, the J call TRBJ1-1; 8 bases agree with TRBD1. This CDR3 is 12 amino acids long. Trimming at V came to 0 bases and at J to 10 bases, leaving 4 bases not matched to a gene. Germline lookup yields CDR1 DFQATT and CDR2 SNEGSKA (reference sequence). The CDR3 bases are TGCAGTGCTAGAGAACAGGGGGTGACAGCTTTCTTT. Translated, it gives CSAREQGVTAFF.

This sequence joins TRBV20-1 and TRBJ2-3; the D gene is possibly TRBD1 (6 bases). CDR3 length: 14 residues. Per the germline V gene, CDR1 is DFQATT and CDR2 is SNEGSKA (reference sequence). V lost 0 bases, J lost 4 bases, and 11 bases lay in between. The CDR3 region is CSARDGTKSDTQYF. CDR3 nucleotides: TGCAGTGCTAGAGATGGGACAAAGTCAGATACGCAGTATTTT.

This clonotype was seen repeatedly, ten times or more. The rearrangement joins TRBV3-1 to TRBJ2-2; possible D gene TRBD2, 5 bases. Between the trimmed V and J ends, which lost 6 bases and 0 bases, there was a span of 8 bases. The germline CDR1 and CDR2 sequences are LGHDT and YNNKEL (reference sequence). There are 14 residues in the CDR3. The CDR3: CASRAGANTGELFF. CDR3 sequence (DNA): TGTGCCAGCAGGGCGGGCGCGAACACCGGGGAGCTGTTTTTT.

This clonotype appeared a few times. V and J are TRBV15 and TRBJ2-3; perhaps D is TRBD1 or TRBD2 (7 bases each). V lost 5 bases to trimming and J lost 2 bases, with 20 bases between them. The CDR3 length is 17 residues. The germline V gene encodes CDR1 LNHNV and CDR2 YYDKDF (reference sequence). CDR3 coding DNA: TGTGCCACCAGCCCAGGCCGGGGAGGGGGCTCCACAGATACGCAGTATTTT. This encodes CATSPGRGGGSTDTQYF.